A selection of T cell receptor beta chains follows, all from one sample in a study of Graves' ophthalmopathy and Graves' hyperthyroidism. TCRdb reanalysed the multiplex PCR reads using MiXCR and keeps one entry per CDR3 protein. The sample lists around 590,000 distinct CDR3 sequences; approximately 37% were seen once. Material for sequencing was peripheral blood or thyroid tissue (not recorded which). Receptor source: an adult man with Graves' hyperthyroidism. Each CDR3 is given with its conserved first and last residue. Each record gives: J gene, V gene, CDR3 protein.

>TRBJ1-5|TRBV20-1
CSARAGGGFRSNQPQHF
>TRBJ2-5|TRBV15
CATSRETASETQYF
>TRBJ2-2|TRBV5-1
CASSLNRGANTGELFF
>TRBJ2-3|TRBV7-2
CASSLAGGADTQYF
>-|TRBV20-1
CSASWTSEQFF
>-|TRBV7-3
CASSFGDSINNEQFF
>TRBJ2-3|TRBV11-2
CASSQVLSTDTQYF
>TRBJ2-7|TRBV27
CASSFANRGYEQYF
>TRBJ1-1|TRBV10-3
CAISYQGAFSEAFF
>TRBJ1-2|TRBV10-3
CASTHPRADNYGYTF
>TRBJ1-5|TRBV2
CASGRGGDQPQHF
>TRBJ1-2|TRBV10-3
CAIRPGGRGTYYGYTF
>TRBJ2-7|TRBV19
CASSPEGQGYEQYF
>TRBJ1-5|TRBV2
CASSEGGIQPQHF
>TRBJ1-6|TRBV15
CATSRDGQGYSPLHF
>TRBJ2-7|TRBV5-1
CASSLKPGEVYEQYF
>TRBJ1-5|TRBV12-3/TRBV12-4
CASRTEPGQGYQPQHF
>TRBJ2-7|TRBV20-1
CSARDLGPSYEQYF
>TRBJ2-5|TRBV29-1
CSVLLVGETQYF
>TRBJ1-1|TRBV7-9
CASSRVRGQVGEAFF
>TRBJ1-2|TRBV2
CATLRGTGVHGYTF
>TRBJ1-2|TRBV29-1
CSWTGGRGDGYTF
>TRBJ2-1|TRBV20-1
CSAPSGGYNEQFF
>TRBJ2-6|TRBV20-1
CSASSSGQGRSGANVLTF
>TRBJ1-5|TRBV10-3
CAISDGQGNQPQHF
>TRBJ1-2|TRBV3-1
CASSQDLDGYTF
>TRBJ1-1|TRBV20-1
CSAGTSGTGGTEAFF
>TRBJ2-7|TRBV16
CASSQLFGRENRPYEQYF
>TRBJ2-2|TRBV7-2
CASSPGLAGEAGELFF